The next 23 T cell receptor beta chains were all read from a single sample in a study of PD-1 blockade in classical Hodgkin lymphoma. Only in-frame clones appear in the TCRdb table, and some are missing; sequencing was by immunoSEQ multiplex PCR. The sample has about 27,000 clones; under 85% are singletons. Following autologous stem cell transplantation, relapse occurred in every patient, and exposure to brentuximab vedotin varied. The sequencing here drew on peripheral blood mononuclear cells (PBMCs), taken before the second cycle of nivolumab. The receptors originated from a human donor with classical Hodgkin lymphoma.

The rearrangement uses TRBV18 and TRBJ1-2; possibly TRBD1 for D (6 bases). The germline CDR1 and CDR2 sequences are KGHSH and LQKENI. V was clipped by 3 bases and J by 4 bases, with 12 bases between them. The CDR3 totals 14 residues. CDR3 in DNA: TGTGCCAGCTCACCGTCCGGACAGTCCTATGGCTACACCTTC. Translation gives CASSPSGQSYGYTF. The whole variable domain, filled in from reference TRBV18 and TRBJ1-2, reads NAGVMQNPRHLVRRRGQEARLRCSPMKGHSHVYWYRQLPEEGLKFMVYLQKENIIDESGMPKERFSAEFPKEGPSILRIQQVVRGDSAAYFCASSPSGQSYGYTFGSGTRLTVV.

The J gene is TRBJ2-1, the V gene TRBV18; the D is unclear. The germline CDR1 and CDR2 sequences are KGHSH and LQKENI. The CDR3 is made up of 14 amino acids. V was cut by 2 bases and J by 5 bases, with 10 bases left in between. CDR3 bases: TGTGCCAGCTCACCAGAGACCGATGACAATGAGCAGTTCTTC. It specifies CASSPETDDNEQFF.

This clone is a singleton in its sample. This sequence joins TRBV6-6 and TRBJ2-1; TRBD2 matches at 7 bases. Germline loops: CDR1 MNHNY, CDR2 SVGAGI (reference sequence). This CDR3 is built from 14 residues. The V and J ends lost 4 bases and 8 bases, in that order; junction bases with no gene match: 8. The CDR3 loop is CASSSTGGSDEQFF. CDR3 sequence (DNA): TGTGCCAGCAGTTCAACGGGGGGTTCGGATGAGCAGTTCTTC.

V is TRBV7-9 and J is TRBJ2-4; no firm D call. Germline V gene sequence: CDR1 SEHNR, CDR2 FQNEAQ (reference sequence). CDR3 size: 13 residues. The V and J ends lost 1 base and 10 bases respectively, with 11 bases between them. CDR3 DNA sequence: TGTGCCAGCAGCTTAGGTGATCGAAGGATTCAGTACTTC. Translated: CASSLGDRRIQYF.

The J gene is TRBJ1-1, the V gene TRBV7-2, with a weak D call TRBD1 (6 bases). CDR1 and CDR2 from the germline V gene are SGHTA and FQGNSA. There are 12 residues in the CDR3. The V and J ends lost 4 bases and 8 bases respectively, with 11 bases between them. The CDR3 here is CASSSAGGEAFF. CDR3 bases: TGTGCCAGCAGCTCGGCCGGGGGCGAAGCTTTCTTT.

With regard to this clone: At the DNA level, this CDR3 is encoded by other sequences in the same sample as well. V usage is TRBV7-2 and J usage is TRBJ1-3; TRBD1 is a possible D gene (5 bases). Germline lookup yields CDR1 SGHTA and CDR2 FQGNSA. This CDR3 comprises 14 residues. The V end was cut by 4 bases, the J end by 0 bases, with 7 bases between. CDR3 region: CASSSGLSGNTIYF. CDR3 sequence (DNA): TGTGCCAGCAGCTCGGGACTCTCTGGAAACACCATATATTTT.

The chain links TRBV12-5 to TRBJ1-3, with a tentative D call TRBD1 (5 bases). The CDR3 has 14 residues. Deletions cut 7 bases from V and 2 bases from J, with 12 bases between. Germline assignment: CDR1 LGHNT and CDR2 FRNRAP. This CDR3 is CASARWGAGNTIYF. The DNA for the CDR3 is TGTGCTAGTGCCCGCTGGGGCGCTGGAAACACCATATATTTT.

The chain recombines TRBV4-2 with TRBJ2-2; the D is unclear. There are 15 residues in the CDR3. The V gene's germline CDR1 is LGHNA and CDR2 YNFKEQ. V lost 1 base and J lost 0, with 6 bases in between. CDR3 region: CASSQGGTNTGELFF. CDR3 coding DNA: TGTGCCAGCAGCCAAGGTGGAACGAACACCGGGGAGCTGTTTTTT.

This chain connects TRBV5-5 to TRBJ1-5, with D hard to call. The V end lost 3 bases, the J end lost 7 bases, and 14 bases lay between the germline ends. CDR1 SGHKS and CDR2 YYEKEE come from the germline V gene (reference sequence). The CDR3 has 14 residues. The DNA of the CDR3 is TGTGCCAGCAGCTCGGCGGAGTCTCCCCAGCCCCAGCATTTT. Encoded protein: CASSSAESPQPQHF.

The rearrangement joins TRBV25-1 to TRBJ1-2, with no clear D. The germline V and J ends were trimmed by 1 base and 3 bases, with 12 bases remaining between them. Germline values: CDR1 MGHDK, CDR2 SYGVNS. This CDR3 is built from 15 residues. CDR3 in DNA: TGTGCCAGCAGTGAATCCGTCGGCACTGACTATGGCTACACCTTC. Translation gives CASSESVGTDYGYTF.

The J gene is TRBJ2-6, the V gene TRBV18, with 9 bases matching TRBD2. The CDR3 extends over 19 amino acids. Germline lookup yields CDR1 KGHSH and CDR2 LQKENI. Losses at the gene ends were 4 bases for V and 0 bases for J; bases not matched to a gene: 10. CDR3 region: CASSLTGSGGTSGANVLTF. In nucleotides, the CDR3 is TGTGCCAGCTCACTTACTGGTAGCGGGGGAACCTCTGGGGCCAACGTCCTGACTTTC.

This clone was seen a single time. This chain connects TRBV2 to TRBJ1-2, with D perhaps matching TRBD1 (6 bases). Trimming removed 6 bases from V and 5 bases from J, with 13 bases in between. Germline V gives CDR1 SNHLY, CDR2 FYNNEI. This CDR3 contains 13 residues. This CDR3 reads CASRSWTDYGYTF. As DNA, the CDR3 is TGTGCCAGCAGGTCATGGACAGATTATGGCTACACCTTC.

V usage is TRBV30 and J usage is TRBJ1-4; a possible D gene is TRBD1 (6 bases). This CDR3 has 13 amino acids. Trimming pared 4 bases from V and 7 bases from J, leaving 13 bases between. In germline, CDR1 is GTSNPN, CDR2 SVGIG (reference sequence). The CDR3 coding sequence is TGTGCCTGGAAGCGGCAGGGGACTGAAAAACTGTTTTTT. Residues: CAWKRQGTEKLFF. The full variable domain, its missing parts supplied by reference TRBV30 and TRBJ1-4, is SQTIHQWPATLVQPVGSPLSLECTVEGTSNPNLYWYRQAAGRGLQLLFYSVGIGQISSEVPQNLSASRPQDRQFILSSKKLLLSDSGFYLCAWKRQGTEKLFFGSGTQLSVL.

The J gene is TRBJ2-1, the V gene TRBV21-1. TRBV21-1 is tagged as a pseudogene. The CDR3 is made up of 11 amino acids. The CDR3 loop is CASSFTPCGFF. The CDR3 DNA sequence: TGTGCCAGCAGCTTCACCCCCTGTGGGTTCTTC.

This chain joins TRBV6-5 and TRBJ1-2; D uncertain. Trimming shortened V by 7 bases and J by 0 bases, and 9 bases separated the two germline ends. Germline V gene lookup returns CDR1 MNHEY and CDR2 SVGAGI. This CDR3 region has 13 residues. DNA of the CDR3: TGTGCCAGCATGGACGGGTCTAACTATGGCTACACCTTC. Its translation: CASMDGSNYGYTF.

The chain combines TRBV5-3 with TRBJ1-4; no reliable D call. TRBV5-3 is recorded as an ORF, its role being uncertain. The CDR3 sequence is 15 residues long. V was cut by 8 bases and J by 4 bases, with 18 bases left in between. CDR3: CASTGRRDLNEKLFF. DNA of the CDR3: TGTGCCAGCACCGGACGTAGAGACCTTAATGAAAAACTGTTTTTT.

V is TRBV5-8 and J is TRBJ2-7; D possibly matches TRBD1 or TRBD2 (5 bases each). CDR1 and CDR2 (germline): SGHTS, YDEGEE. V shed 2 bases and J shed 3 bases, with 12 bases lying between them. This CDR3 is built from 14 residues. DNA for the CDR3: TGTGCCAGCAGCTTCAACGGGGCTAACTACGAGCAGTACTTC. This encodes CASSFNGANYEQYF. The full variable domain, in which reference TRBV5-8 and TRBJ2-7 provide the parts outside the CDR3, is EAGVTQSPTHLIKTRGQQATLRCSPISGHTSVYWYQQALGLGLQFLLWYDEGEERNRGNFPPRFSGRQFPNYSSELNVNALELEDSALYLCASSFNGANYEQYFGPGTRLTVT.

The CDR3 here is CSVEKGTGSSNYGYTF. The DNA of the CDR3 is TGCAGCGTTGAGAAAGGGACAGGTTCTTCTAACTATGGCTACACCTTC. The chain joins TRBV29-1 to TRBJ1-2, with 8 bases fitting TRBD1. Germline lookup yields CDR1 SQVTM and CDR2 ANQGSEA. The V and J ends lost 3 bases and 0 bases, in that order; junction bases with no gene match: 9. The CDR3 consists of 16 residues.

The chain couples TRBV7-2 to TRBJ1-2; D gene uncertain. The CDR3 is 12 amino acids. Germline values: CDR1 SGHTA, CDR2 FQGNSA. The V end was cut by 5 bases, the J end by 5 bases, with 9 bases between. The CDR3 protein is CASSPQGYGYTF. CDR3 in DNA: TGTGCCAGCAGCCCCCAAGGTTATGGCTACACCTTC.

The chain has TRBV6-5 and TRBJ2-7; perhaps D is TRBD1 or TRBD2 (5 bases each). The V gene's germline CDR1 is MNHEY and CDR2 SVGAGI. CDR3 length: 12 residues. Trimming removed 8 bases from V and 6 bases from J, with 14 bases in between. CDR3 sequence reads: CASRDQGGEQYF. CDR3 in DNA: TGTGCCAGCCGGGATCAGGGCGGCGAGCAGTACTTC.

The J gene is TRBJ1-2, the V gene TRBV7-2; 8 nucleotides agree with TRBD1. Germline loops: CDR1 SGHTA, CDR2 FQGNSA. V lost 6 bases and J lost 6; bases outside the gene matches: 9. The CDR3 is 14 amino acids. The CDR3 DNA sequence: TGTGCCAGCAGTCCCGGACAGGGACTGGATGGCTACACCTTC. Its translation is CASSPGQGLDGYTF.

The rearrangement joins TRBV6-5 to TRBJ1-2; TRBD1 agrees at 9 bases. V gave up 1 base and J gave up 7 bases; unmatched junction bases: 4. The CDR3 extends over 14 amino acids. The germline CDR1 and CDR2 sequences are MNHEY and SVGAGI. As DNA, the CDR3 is TGTGCCAGCAGTTACTTCGGGACAGGGTCTGGCTACACCTTC. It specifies CASSYFGTGSGYTF.

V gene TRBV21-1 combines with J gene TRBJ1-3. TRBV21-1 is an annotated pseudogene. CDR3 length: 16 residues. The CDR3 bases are TGTGCCAGCAGCGGACGGGAGGGTGGCTCTGGAAACACCATATATTTT. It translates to CASSGREGGSGNTIYF.